This record concerns one T cell receptor beta chain sequence. The antigen is not known. These data originate in a study of immune cell composition in non-small cell lung cancer. Generated by immunoSEQ multiplex PCR, the TCRdb table keeps only in-frame clones and is missing some. The sample includes roughly 15,000 clones, roughly 66% of them seen just once. Overall study findings and caveats: 75% of squamous and around 35% of adenocarcinoma cases had tumour-associated clones >0.5%.

Trimming at V came to 2 bases and at J to 2 bases, leaving 3 bases not matched to a gene. Germline-derived CDR1 and CDR2 are PRHDT and FYEKMQ (reference sequence). This CDR3 contains 15 residues. This TCR was recovered from a human donor with non-small cell lung cancer. Sequenced input: lung tumor tissue. The gene calls are TRBV13 and TRBJ2-7; 10 nucleotides match TRBD1. The CDR3 region has the DNA TGTGCCAGCAGCTTACGGGACAGGGGACCCTACGAGCAGTACTTC. Translation gives CASSLRDRGPYEQYF.